This T cell receptor beta chain derives from a study of identical twins. The CDR3 has 15 amino acids. Trimming pared 1 base from V and 5 bases from J, leaving 11 bases between. From germline, CDR1 is MGHDK and CDR2 SYGVNS. This clonotype was detected a few times. The antigen remains undetermined. The authors used template switching to add a universal primer site and gave cDNA unique molecular identifiers. A single record per CDR3 protein comes from TCRdb applying MiXCR to the 5' RACE reads. The sample shows around 500,000 distinct CDR3 sequences, approximately 15% of them seen only once. Overall study results and limits: Fewer insertions characterized abundant cord blood beta clonotypes, whereas memory repertoires showed none. The study based its conclusions on cross-sectional statistical analysis and did not follow the same donors. Out-of-frame sharing of TCR alpha in monozygotic twins was underestimated by models.

This same sample was also part of a study on yellow fever vaccine responses in identical twins.

Material for sequencing was CD4+ T cells sorted from blood. V is TRBV25-1 and J is TRBJ2-2, with D perhaps TRBD1 or TRBD2 (5 bases each). The origin of this receptor is a woman younger than 30 in good health. The DNA of the CDR3 is TGTGCCAGCAGTGAATTGACTTGGGGGACCGGGGAGCTGTTTTTT. Its protein product is CASSELTWGTGELFF.